A single sample gave rise to the 9 T cell receptor beta chains below, sequenced in a study of cytomegalovirus exposure and HLA in healthy donors. Primers included in the PCR were 60 Vbeta and 13 Jbeta primers. Sequenced by immunoSEQ multiplex PCR; TCRdb stores in-frame clones only, minus some. The sample carries over 100,000 clones, 74% recorded once. Sequences were obtained from PBMCs. Receptors were obtained from a male donor in good health and CMV-seronegative.

The genes are TRBV7-2 and TRBJ2-5; 7 positions agree with TRBD1. The germline gives CDR1 SGHTA, CDR2 FQGNSA. The CDR3 sequence is 15 residues long. Trimming took 2 bases from V and 1 from J; bases not matched to a gene: 4. The CDR3 loop is CASSLRRTGQETQYF. The CDR3 coding sequence is TGTGCCAGCAGCTTAAGACGGACAGGCCAAGAGACCCAGTACTTC.

The rearrangement links TRBV18 to TRBJ2-5, with a tentative D call TRBD2 (6 bases). Judging by the DNA end, TRBJ2-7 fits better; the J call may be wrong. CDR1 KGHSH and CDR2 LQKENI come from the germline V gene. The CDR3 runs to 17 residues. CDR3 region: CASSRTKGAVGSYEQYF. As DNA, the CDR3 is TGTGCCAGCTCAAGGACTAAGGGTGCGGTGGGGTCCTACGAGCAGTACTTC.

The chain carries TRBV28 and TRBJ1-4; D perhaps matches TRBD1 (5 bases). Germline CDR1 MDHEN, CDR2 SYDVKM. The CDR3 runs to 15 residues. V gave up 4 bases and J gave up 8 bases, with 17 bases separating them. The CDR3 DNA sequence: TGTGCCAGCAGTTCATTCGGGGGACTAGTCGAAAAACTGTTTTTT. Its protein product is CASSSFGGLVEKLFF. The full variable domain, rest sourced from reference TRBV28 and TRBJ1-4, is DVKVTQSSRYLVKRTGEKVFLECVQDMDHENMFWYRQDPGLGLRLIYFSYDVKMKEKGDIPEGYSVSREKKERFSLILESASTNQTSMYLCASSSFGGLVEKLFFGSGTQLSVL.

The chain links TRBV15 to TRBJ1-2; TRBD1 matches 8 bases. The CDR3 loop spans 20 amino acids. Per the germline V gene, CDR1 is LNHNV and CDR2 is YYDKDF (reference sequence). J was trimmed by 4 bases and V by 0 bases; bases with no gene match: 19. CDR3 loop: CATSRDRVVRAGGGSYGYTF. The CDR3 nucleotides read TGTGCCACCAGCAGAGATCGTGTTGTAAGGGCAGGGGGCGGTAGCTATGGCTACACCTTC.

This clone was picked up one time. The chain joins TRBV30 to TRBJ1-5, with TRBD1 matching over 10 bases. CDR3 length: 15 residues. Trimming took 3 bases from V and 6 from J; bases not matched to a gene: 8. Germline CDR1 GTSNPN, CDR2 SVGIG (reference sequence). The CDR3: CAWSPTGGVGQPQHF. In DNA form, the CDR3 reads TGTGCCTGGAGCCCGACAGGGGGCGTGGGTCAGCCCCAGCATTTT.

The genes are TRBV18 and TRBJ2-7; TRBD1 agrees at 7 bases. This CDR3 region has 13 residues. V lost 1 base to trimming and J lost 4 bases; unmatched junction nucleotides: 1. Germline V gene sequence: CDR1 KGHSH, CDR2 LQKENI. The CDR3 nucleotides read TGTGCCAGCTCACCACGACAGGGTTACGAGCAGTACTTC. The encoded protein is CASSPRQGYEQYF.

The rearrangement joins TRBV11-1 to TRBJ1-5; TRBD1 matches at 9 bases. Germline V gene sequence: CDR1 SGHAT, CDR2 FQDESV (reference sequence). V was pared by 1 base and J by 2 bases, with 3 bases of the junction left unmatched. The CDR3 covers 16 residues. CDR3 region: CASSLEGTGRNQPQHF. DNA of the CDR3: TGTGCCAGCAGCTTAGAAGGGACAGGGCGCAATCAGCCCCAGCATTTT.

This sequence joins TRBV6-1 and TRBJ2-1, with TRBD2 as a possible D gene (6 bases). Trimming pared 2 bases from V and 2 bases from J, leaving 10 bases between. CDR1 and CDR2 from the germline V gene are MNHNS and SASEGT. This CDR3 contains 15 residues. The CDR3 loop is CASSELWGAYNEQFF. The CDR3 DNA reads TGTGCCAGCAGTGAACTTTGGGGGGCCTACAATGAGCAGTTCTTC.

The J gene is TRBJ2-3, the V gene TRBV4-2; possible D gene TRBD2, 5 bases. CDR3 length: 13 amino acids. CDR1 is LGHNA and CDR2 is YNFKEQ in the germline V gene. Trimming took 4 bases from V and 5 from J, leaving 10 bases between them. CDR3 amino acids: CASSLVGEDTQYF. CDR3 coding DNA: TGTGCCAGCAGCCTCGTCGGGGAAGATACGCAGTATTTT.